What follows are 20 T cell receptor beta chains derived from one specimen sequenced in a study of CD8 T cells in Susac syndrome. Reverse transcription of roughly 0.45 to 1 ug RNA was performed with random hexamers. TCRdb re-called the immunoSEQ multiplex PCR reads through MiXCR, storing one row per CDR3 protein. The top ten clones hold roughly 0.17% of a sample with 330,000 or so distinct CDR3 sequences, 89% of them seen once. Specimen: CD8+ T cells from PBMCs. The receptors here all came from a human donor with multiple sclerosis.

The gene calls are TRBV9 and TRBJ2-7; no clear D. This CDR3 has 13 residues. Germline assignment: CDR1 SGDLS and CDR2 YYNGEE. V shed 3 bases and J shed 3 bases, with 10 bases lying between them. The CDR3 DNA reads as TGTGCCAGCAGCGCGGAACCCCGCTACGAGCAGTACTTC. Amino acid sequence: CASSAEPRYEQYF.

The chain combines TRBV13 with TRBJ2-1; D perhaps matches TRBD1 (6 bases). The V end lost 3 bases, the J end lost 6 bases, and 15 bases lay between the germline ends. Germline V gives CDR1 PRHDT, CDR2 FYEKMQ (reference sequence). There are 15 residues in the CDR3. Here the CDR3 reads CASSFRTEVRNEQFF. DNA for the CDR3: TGTGCCAGCAGCTTCCGGACAGAGGTACGCAATGAGCAGTTCTTC.

V gene TRBV12-3 or TRBV12-4 combines with J gene TRBJ2-1; TRBD2 matches 11 bases. J gave up 3 bases and V 7 bases, and 17 bases lay outside the gene matches. This CDR3 is built from 19 residues. Written as DNA, the CDR3 is TGTGCCAGCAACCCAGACAGGGAGGGGCTAGCGGGGGGCTACAATGAGCAGTTCTTC. Amino acids: CASNPDREGLAGGYNEQFF.

The chain is built from TRBV13 and TRBJ2-1; a possible D gene is TRBD1 (5 bases). Trimming removed 1 base from V and 7 bases from J, with 17 bases in between. The CDR3 totals 16 residues. Per the germline V gene, CDR1 is PRHDT and CDR2 is FYEKMQ (reference sequence). The CDR3 DNA reads TGTGCCAGCAGCTTAGAAGGGGATCTCCGCTTGAATGAGCAGTTCTTC. Protein sequence: CASSLEGDLRLNEQFF. The whole variable domain, filled in from reference TRBV13 and TRBJ2-1, reads AAGVIQSPRHLIKEKRETATLKCYPIPRHDTVYWYQQGPGQDPQFLISFYEKMQSDKGSIPDRFSAQQFSDYHSELNMSSLELGDSALYFCASSLEGDLRLNEQFFGPGTRLTVL.

This sequence joins TRBV6-2 or TRBV6-3 and TRBJ2-1; the D gene is possibly TRBD2 (6 bases). The CDR3 covers 15 residues. Looked up from germline, CDR1 is MNHEY and CDR2 is SVGEGT. Deletions cut 0 bases from V and 2 bases from J, with 8 bases between. CDR3 in amino acids: CASSYSPGAYNEQFF. Written as DNA, the CDR3 is TGTGCCAGCAGTTACTCACCGGGGGCCTACAATGAGCAGTTCTTC.

The J gene is TRBJ2-3, the V gene TRBV28; D remains ambiguous. The length of the CDR3 is 13 residues. Germline V lookup: CDR1 MDHEN, CDR2 SYDVKM. Between the trimmed V and J ends, which lost 7 bases and 4 bases, there was a span of 12 bases. Here the CDR3 reads CASTHLGSDTQYF. The DNA of the CDR3 is TGTGCCAGCACGCATCTGGGCTCAGATACGCAGTATTTT.

The chain links TRBV30 to TRBJ2-2, with 7 bases lining up with TRBD2. The J segment lost 4 bases and the V segment lost 7 bases, leaving 15 bases of the junction unmatched. CDR1 is GTSNPN and CDR2 is SVGIG in the germline V gene (reference sequence). The CDR3 totals 16 residues. CDR3 bases: TGTGCCTCAACCCTTACTAGCGTCTTTGTCACCGGGGAGCTGTTTTTT. Translation: CASTLTSVFVTGELFF.

The V call is TRBV4-1, the J call TRBJ1-1; D remains ambiguous. CDR3 length equals 13 residues. The V end was cut by 1 base, the J end by 11 bases, with 14 bases between. The V gene's germline CDR1 is MGHRA and CDR2 YSYEKL. The CDR3 sequence: CASSQVGRLVAFF. CDR3 in DNA: TGCGCCAGCAGCCAAGTCGGCAGGCTGGTGGCTTTCTTT.

J is TRBJ2-2 and V is TRBV2; 15 bases align to TRBD2. V trimming: 5 bases; J trimming: 7 bases; junction bases outside the gene matches: 5. The CDR3 has 16 amino acids. Germline CDR1 reads SNHLY; CDR2 reads FYNNEI. The CDR3 DNA reads as TGTGCCAGCAGTCGGACTAGCGGGGGGGCCGGCGGGGAGCTGTTTTTT. It encodes CASSRTSGGAGGELFF. Together with reference TRBV2 and TRBJ2-2, the CDR3 gives the full variable domain: EPEVTQTPSHQVTQMGQEVILRCVPISNHLYFYWYRQILGQKVEFLVSFYNNEISEKSEIFDDQFSVERPDGSNFTLKIRSTKLEDSAMYFCASSRTSGGAGGELFFGEGSRLTVL.

V usage is TRBV19 and J usage is TRBJ1-5; D might be TRBD1 (6 bases). This CDR3 contains 13 residues. Germline CDR1 reads LNHDA; CDR2 reads SQIVND (reference sequence). V shed 8 bases and J shed 5 bases, with 13 bases lying between them. The DNA for the CDR3 is TGTGCCAGTTTACAGGGAATGGATCAGCCCCAGCATTTT. Encoded protein: CASLQGMDQPQHF.

The genes are TRBV19 and TRBJ1-1; D unclear. Trimming took 6 bases from V and 6 from J, leaving 8 bases between them. The CDR3 spans 11 residues. CDR1 is LNHDA, CDR2 SQIVND, per germline (reference sequence). The chain's CDR3 is CASSWTAEAFF. The CDR3 DNA follows: TGTGCCAGTAGCTGGACGGCTGAAGCTTTCTTT.

J is TRBJ1-1 and V is TRBV12-3 or TRBV12-4; 8 bases agree with TRBD1. V lost 3 bases to trimming and J lost 1 base; unmatched junction nucleotides: 1. There are 14 residues in the CDR3. The chain's CDR3 is CASSLDRANTEAFF. CDR3 bases: TGTGCCAGCAGTTTGGACAGGGCGAACACTGAAGCTTTCTTT.

This clonotype was observed once. The rearrangement uses TRBV9 and TRBJ2-7, with no clear D. Trimming shortened V by 4 bases and J by 2 bases, and 13 bases separated the two germline ends. This CDR3 spans 14 amino acids. Germline values: CDR1 SGDLS, CDR2 YYNGEE. CDR3 sequence reads: CASSPPIEAYEQYF. Here the CDR3 DNA reads TGTGCCAGCAGCCCTCCCATCGAGGCCTACGAGCAGTACTTC.

V is TRBV6-5 and J is TRBJ2-2; possible D gene TRBD2, 6 bases. Germline V gene lookup returns CDR1 MNHEY and CDR2 SVGAGI. Between the trimmed V and J ends, which lost 0 bases and 8 bases, there was a span of 16 bases. This CDR3 has 16 amino acids. For the CDR3, the DNA is TGTGCCAGCAGTTACTCGACGGGGGAAAGTATGGGGGAGCTGTTTTTT. It encodes CASSYSTGESMGELFF.

This chain links TRBV28 with TRBJ2-2; D is perhaps TRBD1 or TRBD2 (5 bases each). This CDR3 region has 16 residues. V was clipped by 8 bases and J by 4 bases, with 20 bases between them. From germline, CDR1 is MDHEN and CDR2 SYDVKM. CDR3 in amino acids: CASHPSGQAGTGELFF. CDR3 nucleotides: TGTGCCAGCCACCCCTCAGGGCAGGCGGGCACCGGGGAGCTGTTTTTT.

The chain uses TRBV24-1 and TRBJ2-1; 7 bases agree with TRBD1. Germline V CDR1 and CDR2: KGHDR, SFDVKD. J lost 2 bases, V lost 3 bases, and 9 bases had no gene match. The CDR3 has 17 residues. CDR3 region: CATSDRKGQRTYNEQFF. The CDR3 coding sequence is TGTGCCACCAGTGATAGGAAGGGACAGCGTACCTACAATGAGCAGTTCTTC.

The CDR3, as DNA: TGCAGTGCCCGGTCGGAGGCCGGACAGGGGTCTAGGCAGCCCCAGCATTTT. As protein: CSARSEAGQGSRQPQHF. V and J are TRBV20-1 and TRBJ1-5; 9 bases agree with TRBD1. The V and J ends lost 6 bases and 7 bases, in that order; junction bases with no gene match: 19. Germline V CDR1 and CDR2: DFQATT, SNEGSKA (reference sequence). This CDR3 region has 17 residues.

This clonotype was seen once. The gene calls are TRBV29-1 and TRBJ2-1; 8 bases match TRBD2. The CDR3 covers 16 residues. Germline CDR1 reads SQVTM; CDR2 reads ANQGSEA. V lost 8 bases to trimming and J lost 3 bases; unmatched junction nucleotides: 15. The CDR3, as DNA: TGCAGCATAACCGGGGGGGGACTAGAACACTACAATGAGCAGTTCTTC. Translated: CSITGGGLEHYNEQFF.

The gene calls are TRBV20-1 and TRBJ2-7; no firm D call. Germline V gene lookup returns CDR1 DFQATT and CDR2 SNEGSKA (reference sequence). Trimming took off 3 bases at V and 12 bases at J, with 24 bases between the two ends. The CDR3 sequence is 14 residues long. The CDR3 coding sequence is TGCAGTGCTAGCCCGGGTCAGTTCTCAACCCGGCCGTACTTC. This translates into CSASPGQFSTRPYF.

V gene TRBV9 combines with J gene TRBJ2-2, with D possibly being TRBD2 (5 bases). Germline CDR1 reads SGDLS; CDR2 reads YYNGEE. This CDR3 is built from 16 residues. V dropped 0 bases and J dropped 6 bases, with 15 bases sitting between them. Here the CDR3 reads CASSVATFGIPGELFF. In nucleotides, the CDR3 is TGTGCCAGCAGCGTAGCTACGTTCGGGATTCCCGGGGAGCTGTTTTTT.